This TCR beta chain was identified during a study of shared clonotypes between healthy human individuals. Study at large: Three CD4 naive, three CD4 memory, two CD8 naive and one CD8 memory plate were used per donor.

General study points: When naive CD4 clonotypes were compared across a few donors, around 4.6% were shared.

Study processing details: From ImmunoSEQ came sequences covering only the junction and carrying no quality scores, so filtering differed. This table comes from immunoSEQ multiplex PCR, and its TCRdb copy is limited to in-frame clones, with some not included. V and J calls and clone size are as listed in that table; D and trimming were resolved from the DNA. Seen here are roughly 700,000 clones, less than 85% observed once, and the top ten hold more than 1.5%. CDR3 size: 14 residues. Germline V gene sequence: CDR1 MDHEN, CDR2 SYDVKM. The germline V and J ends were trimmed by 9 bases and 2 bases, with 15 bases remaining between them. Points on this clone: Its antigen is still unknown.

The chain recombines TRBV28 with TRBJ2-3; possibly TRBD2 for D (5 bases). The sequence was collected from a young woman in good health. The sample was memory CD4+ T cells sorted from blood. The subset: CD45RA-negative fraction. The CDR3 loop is CASTGGGFTDTQYF. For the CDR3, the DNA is TGTGCCAGTACCGGAGGAGGTTTCACAGATACGCAGTATTTT.